What follows are 8 T cell receptor beta chains derived from one specimen sequenced in a study of identical twins. Each CDR3 protein gets one entry after TCRdb re-called the 5' RACE reads with MiXCR. This sample carries approximately 1.8 million distinct CDR3 sequences, under 35% of them seen once, and the ten largest clones take under 0.35%. Sequenced: cord blood. The receptors here all came from a newborn girl in good health.

The rearrangement joins TRBV20-1 to TRBJ2-7; D remains unclear. Trimming pared 0 bases from V and 0 bases from J, leaving 12 bases between. The CDR3 totals 15 residues. Per the germline V gene, CDR1 is DFQATT and CDR2 is SNEGSKA (reference sequence). This CDR3 is CSAREAALASYEQYF. CDR3 bases: TGCAGTGCTAGAGAGGCAGCCTTAGCCTCCTACGAGCAGTACTTC.

The chain links TRBV20-1 to TRBJ1-2; 7 nucleotides line up with TRBD1. The CDR3 extends over 12 amino acids. CDR1 DFQATT and CDR2 SNEGSKA come from the germline V gene (reference sequence). V dropped 5 bases and J dropped 8; count of bases not matched to a gene: 8. DNA of the CDR3: TGCAGTGCTCAACAGGGGTCCATGGGCTACACCTTC. Translation: CSAQQGSMGYTF.

V is TRBV5-4 and J is TRBJ2-1; 10 bases match TRBD2. V lost 7 bases to trimming and J lost 9 bases; unmatched junction nucleotides: 10. The CDR3 loop spans 14 amino acids. Germline V CDR1 and CDR2: SGHNT, YYREEE (reference sequence). CDR3 DNA sequence: TGTGCCAGCGAGAATAGCGGGGGGCTCCTTGAGCAGTTCTTC. Residues: CASENSGGLLEQFF.

On this clonotype: Sequence at one end of the junction differs from germline and may be a read error. The CDR3 protein is CASSLLAGDNERFF. The CDR3 DNA is TGTGCCAGCAGCCTCTTAGCGGGAGACAATGAGCGGTTCTTC. This rearrangement joins TRBV3-1 to TRBJ2-1; TRBD2 agrees at 9 bases. The germline V gene encodes CDR1 LGHDT and CDR2 YNNKEL (reference sequence). The CDR3 consists of 14 residues.

This clonotype has a handful of counts. The chain recombines TRBV24-1 with TRBJ2-7; 9 bases line up with TRBD1. Germline assignment: CDR1 KGHDR and CDR2 SFDVKD. CDR3 size: 13 residues. V shed 5 bases and J 5 bases; nucleotides not matched to a gene: 3. CDR3 sequence (DNA): TGTGCCACCAGTGGGGGACAGGGAGACGAGCAGTACTTC. It encodes CATSGGQGDEQYF.

J is TRBJ1-4 and V is TRBV20-1; D call uncertain. CDR3 length: 13 amino acids. Trimming shortened V by 3 bases and J by 5 bases, and 10 bases separated the two germline ends. The germline CDR1 and CDR2 sequences are DFQATT and SNEGSKA (reference sequence). The CDR3 is CSASGQTNEKLFF. The DNA of the CDR3 is TGCAGTGCTAGTGGGCAGACAAATGAAAAACTGTTTTTT.

This rearrangement joins TRBV5-6 to TRBJ2-1; possible D gene TRBD1, 5 bases. Trimming took off 3 bases at V and 1 base at J, with 11 bases between the two ends. The CDR3 has 15 residues. Germline assignment: CDR1 SGHDT and CDR2 YYEEEE. CDR3 protein: CASSWGAGSYNEQFF. In nucleotides, the CDR3 is TGTGCCAGCAGCTGGGGTGCAGGGTCCTACAATGAGCAGTTCTTC.

This chain uses TRBV20-1 with TRBJ2-7; 7 positions agree with TRBD2. The CDR3 is made up of 14 amino acids. From germline, CDR1 is DFQATT and CDR2 SNEGSKA (reference sequence). With V trimmed by 0 bases and J by 3 bases, 5 bases remained unmatched. CDR3 amino acids: CSARDLWEGYEQYF. In DNA, the CDR3 is TGCAGTGCTAGAGATCTATGGGAGGGCTACGAGCAGTACTTC.